This TCR beta chain was captured in a study of graft-versus-host responses after intestinal transplantation. Across the study: Recipients had transplants, and these were multivisceral, liver-intestinal, or isolated intestinal. Recipients uniformly received anti-thymocyte globulin induction, followed by tacrolimus and steroids for around 3 years.

CDR3 length: 14 residues. Trimming cost V 0 bases and J 3 bases, with 10 bases left between them. CDR1 and CDR2 (germline): SGDLS, YYNGEE. Some clones are missing from TCRdb's copy, which holds only in-frame ones; the method was immunoSEQ multiplex PCR. Of roughly 120,000 clones in the sample, roughly nine tenths were seen once. In regard to this clone: Its cognate antigen is unknown.

Study-wide points: The presence of high graft-versus-host to host-versus-graft clonal ratios in allografts characterized patients with graft-donor T cell macrochimerism. Detected in recipient marrow were GvH clones, some of which were first observed in ileum or blood.

The receptor comes from a human donor who was the organ donor for an intestinal transplant. The chain couples TRBV9 to TRBJ2-7, with D hard to call. Source: unstimulated CD4+ T cells sorted from spleen or lymph node cells, taken before transplant. The CDR3: CASSVDSHSYEQYF. In nucleotides, the CDR3 is TGTGCCAGCAGCGTAGACTCACACAGCTACGAGCAGTACTTC.